This T cell receptor (beta chain) was captured by sequencing in a study of beta chain features in type 1 diabetes. This CDR3 has 11 residues. In germline, CDR1 is KGHSH, CDR2 LQKENI. V lost 5 bases to trimming and J lost 8 bases, with 9 bases between them. Concerning this clone itself: Its antigen is as yet unknown.

Investigators reverse transcribed all isolated RNA, so they sequenced expressed TCRB transcripts. Profiling relied on immunoSEQ multiplex PCR, and the TCRdb table lists in-frame clones only, not all of them. The repertoire holds 600,000 to 700,000 clones, with roughly 13% as singletons. Study findings and constraints: There was a moderate but significant shortening of TCRB CDR3s in all four CD4+ subsets of Type 1 diabetes patients.

CD4+ naive, central memory, regulatory and stem cell-like memory cells were sorted via CD45RO/CCR7/CD25/CD127/CD95/CD27. The sequence came from a man between 18 and 35 years old with type 1 diabetes. This rearrangement joins TRBV18 to TRBJ1-1; D gene unclear. The sample was naive CD4+ T cells from blood. CDR3 DNA: TGTGCCAGCTCAAACTTAGGAGAAGCTTTCTTT. It codes for CASSNLGEAFF.